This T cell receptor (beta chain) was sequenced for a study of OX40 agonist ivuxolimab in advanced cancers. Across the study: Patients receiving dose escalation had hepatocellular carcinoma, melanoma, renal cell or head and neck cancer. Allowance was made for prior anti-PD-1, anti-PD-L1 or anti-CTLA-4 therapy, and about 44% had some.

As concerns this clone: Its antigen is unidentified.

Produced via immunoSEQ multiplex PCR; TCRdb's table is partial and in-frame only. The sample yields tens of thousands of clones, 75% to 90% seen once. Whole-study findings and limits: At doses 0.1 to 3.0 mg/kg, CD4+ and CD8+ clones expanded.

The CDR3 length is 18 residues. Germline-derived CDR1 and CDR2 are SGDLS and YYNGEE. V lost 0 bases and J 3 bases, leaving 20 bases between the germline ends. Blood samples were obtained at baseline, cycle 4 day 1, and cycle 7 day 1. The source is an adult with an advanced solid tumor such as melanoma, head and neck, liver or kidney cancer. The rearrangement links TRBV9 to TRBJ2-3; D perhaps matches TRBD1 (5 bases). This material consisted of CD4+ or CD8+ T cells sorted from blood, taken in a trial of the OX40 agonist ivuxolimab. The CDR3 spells CASSVDRVKVKGTDTQYF. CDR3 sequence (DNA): TGTGCCAGCAGCGTAGATAGGGTAAAGGTCAAGGGGACAGATACGCAGTATTTT.